This T cell receptor (beta chain) was obtained from a study of blood T cell repertoires in COVID-19. Looking at the study overall: Acute-phase and convalescent COVID-19 samples originated in the United States, Italy and Spain. Sources were T cells, B-cell-depleted T cells, or PBMCs; the material itself was cDNA or gDNA.

Per the original data handling: Counts of nucleated cells, estimated from reference gene primer amplification, were obtained. Using immunoSEQ multiplex PCR, the repertoire was profiled, and TCRdb retains in-frame clones only, with some absent. That table gives V, J and clone size, and the DNA gave D and trimming. The data contain 35,000 to 40,000 clones, 85% to 90% of them singletons. V gave up 2 bases and J gave up 3 bases; unmatched junction bases: 7. There are 16 residues in the CDR3. The germline V gene encodes CDR1 SGHRS and CDR2 YFSETQ. The chain carries TRBV5-1 and TRBJ2-3; 9 bases match TRBD1. Material: peripheral blood. This clonotype was sampled from a man aged 65 to 85 with acute or convalescent COVID-19. The CDR3 DNA is TGCGCCAGCAGCTTTACAGGGGGCTCGAAAACAGATACGCAGTATTTT. Residues: CASSFTGGSKTDTQYF.